The sequence of this T cell receptor (beta chain) was determined in a study of blood T cell repertoires in COVID-19 (dated by TCRdb to about 2020). General notes on the study: Samples covering the acute and convalescent phases of COVID-19 were provided by collaborators in the United States, Italy and Spain. The material from the prospective study consisted of cDNA or gDNA derived from T cells, B-cell-depleted T cells, or PBMCs. The dataset comprised deeply sampled blood TCRbeta repertoires from subjects exposed to, actively infected with, or recovered from COVID-19. The repertoires were released in a freely available public database meant as a resource for research on the immune response to SARS-CoV-2. Samples were obtained from the ongoing ImmuneRACE study (first 160 participants) and from 1,000 to 1,500 subjects provided by 6 global collaborators. Sample metadata almost always included a de-identified subject ID, COVID-19 status, age in years and sex. HLA class I and class II types, where available, came from metadata supplied by the sample provider rather than from assay-based typing.

About this clone: It has no known antigen specificity. The record has no base qualities; no much larger clone is one base away.

Including cysteine and phenylalanine, the CDR3 has 15 amino acids. Just CDR3 DNA is preserved here, 45 bases in frame from base 1. The V and J ends are trimmed by 1 base and 4 bases, leaving 11 bases between them. The germline V gene specifies SGHAT as CDR1 and FQNNGV as CDR2. In the prospective study, participants were about 18 to 95 years old, resided in about 25 geographic areas of the United States, and were enrolled through a virtual design. To assign participants to cohorts, the prospective study relied on clinical history that participants themselves reported in a screening survey and a study questionnaire. Recovered participants in ImmuneRACE Cohort 3 were defined by two consecutive negative NP/OP PCR tests, clearance by a healthcare professional, or resolution of symptoms. Each participant in the prospective study had whole blood, serum and a nasopharyngeal or oropharyngeal swab collected by mobile phlebotomists. Participants in the prospective study had the option to provide additional blood draws and questionnaires over a 2-month period. Prospective study blood samples were shipped either frozen or at room temperature before DNA extraction.

TCRbeta CDR3 regions were amplified from genomic DNA by means of the immunoSEQ Assay, a bias-controlled multiplex PCR. Regarding the original processing steps: The number of nucleated cells in each sample was estimated by amplification of reference gene primers within the assay. To quantify the absolute abundance of each unique TCRbeta CDR3 rearrangement, sequence reads were collapsed and filtered. For each sample, productive Simpson clonality was calculated by taking the square root of Simpson's diversity index across productive rearrangements. TCRdb took this table from immuneACCESS and kept in-frame rearrangements with V and J called. Such tables lack part of the clones; where checked against another copy, unresolved V genes explain under half of the gap, and the rest is unexplained. From that table come the V and J calls and clone size; the DNA was used to work out D and trimming. This sample gives about 230,000 clones in total; nearly 90% of them show up just once. The ten most abundant clones make up roughly a tenth of the sample.

What the research found in general, with its limitations: The amount of clinical and demographic metadata varied by source and participant and was provided uncurated.

The receptor chain draws on TRBV11-2 and TRBJ1-5; TRBD1 could be the D gene, as 6 bases match. Input material: PBMCs or T cells enriched from blood (not recorded which). This clonotype was sampled from a man in his thirties or forties who had recovered from COVID-19. The CDR3 loop reads CASSLVPGENQPQHF. In nucleotide form, the sequence is TGTGCCAGCAGCTTAGTCCCAGGGGAGAATCAGCCCCAGCATTTT. With all but the CDR3 taken from the reference TRBV11-2 and TRBJ1-5 genes, the full variable domain is: EAGVAQSPRYKIIEKRQSVAFWCNPISGHATLYWYQQILGQGPKLLIQFQNNGVVDDSQLPKDRFSAERLKGVDSTLKIQPAKLEDSAVYLCASSLVPGENQPQHFGDGTRLSIL.